This T cell receptor beta chain was found in a study of T cell changes during pregnancy in multiple sclerosis. TCRdb's table, derived via immunoSEQ multiplex PCR, lists solely in-frame clones and lacks some. This table holds over 45,000 clones, about 90% found once. The J segment lost 3 bases and the V segment lost 0 bases, leaving 5 bases of the junction unmatched. CDR3 size: 17 residues. CDR1 SGHNT and CDR2 YYREEE come from the germline V gene (reference sequence). The sample consisted of peripheral blood, taken in the first trimester of pregnancy. The chain recombines TRBV5-4 with TRBJ2-2; TRBD1 matches 10 bases. This receptor was obtained from a female donor in good health, enrolled as a control in a pregnancy study. CDR3 sequence (DNA): TGTGCCAGCAGCTTGGTTGGGACAGGGGATTACACCGGGGAGCTGTTTTTT. Its translation: CASSLVGTGDYTGELFF.